What follows describes a single T cell receptor (beta chain). Its antigen has not been determined. The record has no base qualities; no much larger clone is one base away. At one collaborating source in Seattle, patients were enrolled during active infection and were followed longitudinally through the course of disease. Whole blood was collected in K2EDTA tubes by collaborating institutions according to the institutions' own protocols. For TCRbeta analysis, collaborator samples were shipped as frozen whole blood, as isolated PBMCs, or as DNA extracted from either sample type. This sample was taken from a study of blood T cell repertoires in COVID-19 (dated by TCRdb to 2020 to 2022). Study-level background: Samples from collaborators originated in the United States, Italy and Spain and spanned both the acute and convalescent phases of COVID-19. The prospective study material was composed of cDNA or gDNA derived from T cells, B-cell-depleted T cells, or PBMCs. Deeply sampled blood TCRbeta repertoires from subjects exposed to, actively infected with, or recovered from COVID-19 were included in the dataset. The repertoires were made available in a free public database intended to serve as a resource for research on the immune response to SARS-CoV-2. The samples were drawn from the first 160 participants of the ongoing ImmuneRACE study and from some 1,300 subjects provided by 6 global collaborators. Nearly every sample came with metadata listing a de-identified subject ID, COVID-19 status, age in years and sex. HLA class I and class II types, where available, came from metadata supplied by the sample provider rather than from assay-based typing. Broader findings and caveats from the paper: Clinical and demographic metadata were provided uncurated, with the amount varying by source and participant.

TCRbeta CDR3 regions were amplified from genomic DNA by means of the immunoSEQ Assay, a bias-controlled multiplex PCR. As for the authors' bioinformatics: Within the assay, amplification of reference gene primers was used to estimate how many nucleated cells each sample contained. To quantify the absolute abundance of each unique TCRbeta CDR3 rearrangement, sequence reads were collapsed and filtered. For each sample, productive Simpson clonality was calculated as the square root of Simpson's diversity index across productive rearrangements. The immuneACCESS repertoire file appears here via TCRdb, limited to in-frame rearrangements. These files lack a portion of the clones; in checked studies, under half of the deficit traces to unresolved V genes, and the cause of the others is not known. Clone size and V and J calls were adopted from that table, with D and trimming inferred from the DNA. The sample table holds 300,000 to 350,000 clones, of which around 90% were seen once. The ten largest clones add up to approximately 6.8% of the sample.

The CDR3 numbers 12 residues from cysteine through phenylalanine. Kept here is only the CDR3 DNA, which spans 36 bases and is read in frame from base 1. Trimming at the junction amounts to 3 bases on V and 9 bases on J, and the germline ends lie 9 bases apart. The germline V gene supplies CDR1 SGHTA and CDR2 FQGTGA. Input material: peripheral blood. This chain joins TRBV7-3 to TRBJ2-1, with a weak D call of TRBD1 (6 bases match). This sequence was found in a woman in her 30s with COVID-19, enrolled during active disease. The bases read TGTGCCAGCAGCTTCCCCAGGGGTGAGCAGTTCTTC. Its translation reads: CASSFPRGEQFF.